A selection of T cell receptor beta chains follows, all from one sample in a study of T cells after yellow fever vaccination. TCRdb called the 5' RACE reads again in MiXCR, with one record for every CDR3 protein. Among roughly 330,000 distinct CDR3 sequences listed, roughly 4.3% were seen once. The sequencing here drew on PBMCs, taken 5 days after the yellow fever booster vaccination. The source is a man younger than 35 who received the YFV17D yellow fever vaccine. The CDR3 runs from the conserved cysteine through the conserved F or W. D genes are given only for firm matches. Only part of the rows carry a size: once, few, many, or a class if the clone is expanded.

j_gene: TRBJ1-5
v_gene: TRBV28
abundance: few
d_gene: TRBD1
CDR3aa: CASGTGDQPQHF
CDR3nt: TGTGCCAGCGGGACAGGGGATCAGCCCCAGCATTTT

j_gene: TRBJ2-5
v_gene: TRBV5-1
abundance: few
d_gene: TRBD2
CDR3aa: CASSLLGGAGETQYF
CDR3nt: TGCGCCAGCAGCTTACTCGGGGGGGCCGGAGAGACCCAGTACTTC

j_gene: TRBJ1-2
v_gene: TRBV5-1
abundance: many
d_gene: .
CDR3aa: CASSSGTPRSYGYTF
CDR3nt: TGCGCCAGCAGCTCCGGGACACCGCGAAGCTATGGCTACACCTTC

j_gene: TRBJ2-1
v_gene: TRBV4-3
abundance: many
d_gene: TRBD1
CDR3aa: CASSQVSGGNEQFF
CDR3nt: TGCGCCAGCAGCCAGGTATCAGGGGGCAATGAGCAGTTCTTC

j_gene: TRBJ2-5
v_gene: TRBV6-5
abundance: many
d_gene: TRBD2
CDR3aa: CASYSSGGAETQYF
CDR3nt: TGTGCCAGCTATTCTAGCGGGGGGGCAGAGACCCAGTACTTC

j_gene: TRBJ2-1
v_gene: TRBV5-1
abundance: few
d_gene: .
CDR3aa: CASSSTGGVGNEQFF
CDR3nt: TGCGCCAGCAGCTCCACTGGGGGAGTAGGAAATGAGCAGTTCTTC

j_gene: TRBJ2-3
v_gene: TRBV9
abundance: many
d_gene: TRBD2
CDR3aa: CASSLYGLATTDTQYF
CDR3nt: TGTGCCAGCAGCTTATACGGACTAGCTACCACAGATACGCAGTATTTT

j_gene: TRBJ1-6
v_gene: TRBV29-1
abundance: .
d_gene: .
CDR3aa: CSVGEGNSPLHF
CDR3nt: TGCAGCGTGGGGGAGGGTAATTCACCCCTCCACTTT

j_gene: TRBJ1-1
v_gene: TRBV6-1
abundance: many
d_gene: .
CDR3aa: CASSEGGDTEAFF
CDR3nt: TGTGCCAGCAGTGAGGGAGGGGACACTGAAGCTTTCTTT

j_gene: TRBJ2-5
v_gene: TRBV20-1
abundance: .
d_gene: .
CDR3aa: CSARDRQGGPETQYF
CDR3nt: TGCAGTGCTAGAGATCGGCAGGGGGGGCCTGAGACCCAGTACTTC

j_gene: TRBJ2-1
v_gene: TRBV7-9
abundance: few
d_gene: .
CDR3aa: CASSYGLLDEQFF
CDR3nt: TGTGCCAGCAGCTATGGACTACTTGATGAGCAGTTCTTC

j_gene: TRBJ2-7
v_gene: TRBV29-1
abundance: many
d_gene: .
CDR3aa: CSVEGDSYEQYF
CDR3nt: TGCAGCGTTGAAGGGGATTCCTACGAGCAGTACTTC

j_gene: TRBJ2-2
v_gene: TRBV7-2
abundance: few
d_gene: TRBD1
CDR3aa: CASRSPGGNTGELFF
CDR3nt: TGTGCCAGCAGATCCCCAGGGGGTAACACCGGGGAGCTGTTTTTT

j_gene: TRBJ2-3
v_gene: TRBV9
abundance: few
d_gene: .
CDR3aa: CASSDRGSQAGTQYF
CDR3nt: TGTGCCAGCAGCGATCGGGGGTCCCAGGCGGGTACGCAGTATTTT

j_gene: TRBJ2-7
v_gene: TRBV20-1
abundance: few
d_gene: TRBD2
CDR3aa: CSARVGGYEQYF
CDR3nt: TGCAGTGCTAGAGTGGGGGGGTACGAGCAGTACTTC

j_gene: TRBJ2-1
v_gene: TRBV6-5
abundance: few
d_gene: .
CDR3aa: CASSYFPEGSYNEQFF
CDR3nt: TGTGCCAGCAGTTACTTCCCCGAGGGTTCCTACAATGAGCAGTTCTTC

j_gene: TRBJ2-1
v_gene: TRBV6-5
abundance: .
d_gene: TRBD2
CDR3aa: CATRSGGTFNEQFF
CDR3nt: TGTGCCACCAGGAGCGGGGGGACCTTCAATGAGCAGTTCTTC

j_gene: TRBJ2-6
v_gene: TRBV6-5
abundance: few
d_gene: TRBD2
CDR3aa: CASRRYLAAGANVLTF
CDR3nt: TGTGCCAGCAGACGCTATCTAGCGGCTGGGGCCAACGTCCTGACTTTC

j_gene: TRBJ2-3
v_gene: TRBV12-3/TRBV12-4
abundance: many
d_gene: .
CDR3aa: CASNLGVGDTQYF
CDR3nt: TGTGCCAGCAATTTGGGGGTGGGGGATACGCAGTATTTT

j_gene: TRBJ2-3
v_gene: TRBV5-1
abundance: many
d_gene: .
CDR3aa: CASSLDSSSTDTQYF
CDR3nt: TGCGCCAGCAGCTTGGACAGCTCTAGCACAGATACGCAGTATTTT

j_gene: TRBJ1-2
v_gene: TRBV5-1
abundance: few
d_gene: TRBD1
CDR3aa: CASSWDRATPYGYTF
CDR3nt: TGCGCCAGCAGCTGGGACAGGGCCACCCCTTATGGCTACACCTTC

j_gene: TRBJ2-3
v_gene: TRBV5-1
abundance: many
d_gene: TRBD2
CDR3aa: CASSALTSGEQYF
CDR3nt: TGCGCCAGCAGCGCCCTGACTAGCGGGGAGCAGTATTTT

j_gene: TRBJ2-2
v_gene: TRBV4-3
abundance: .
d_gene: TRBD1
CDR3aa: CASRGQGNTGELFF
CDR3nt: TGCGCCAGCCGAGGACAGGGAAACACCGGGGAGCTGTTTTTT

j_gene: TRBJ1-1
v_gene: TRBV11-2
abundance: few
d_gene: .
CDR3aa: CASSSPGAGTEAFF
CDR3nt: TGTGCCAGCAGCTCCCCAGGGGCAGGCACTGAAGCTTTCTTT

j_gene: TRBJ1-2
v_gene: TRBV7-9
abundance: .
d_gene: .
CDR3aa: CASSLGAGPNYGYTF
CDR3nt: TGTGCCAGCAGCTTAGGGGCAGGGCCTAACTATGGCTACACCTTC

j_gene: TRBJ1-2
v_gene: TRBV5-1
abundance: many
d_gene: .
CDR3aa: CASSPDGDYGYTF
CDR3nt: TGCGCCAGCAGCCCGGACGGCGACTATGGCTACACCTTC

j_gene: TRBJ2-7
v_gene: TRBV7-2
abundance: .
d_gene: .
CDR3aa: CASSSSRFSYEQYF
CDR3nt: TGTGCCAGCAGCTCCTCCCGGTTTTCCTACGAGCAGTACTTC

j_gene: TRBJ2-5
v_gene: TRBV4-1
abundance: few
d_gene: .
CDR3aa: CASSQDVASEYQETQYF
CDR3nt: TGCGCCAGCAGCCAAGATGTGGCTAGCGAGTACCAAGAGACCCAGTACTTC

j_gene: TRBJ2-3
v_gene: TRBV7-9
abundance: .
d_gene: .
CDR3aa: CASSLNIDTQYF
CDR3nt: TGTGCCAGCAGCTTAAACATCGATACGCAGTATTTT

j_gene: TRBJ2-1
v_gene: TRBV7-2
abundance: .
d_gene: .
CDR3aa: CASSRDLRSFYEQFF
CDR3nt: TGTGCCAGCAGCCGGGACCTTCGGTCGTTCTATGAGCAGTTCTTC

j_gene: TRBJ2-1
v_gene: TRBV27
abundance: few
d_gene: TRBD2
CDR3aa: CASSLSSGGADNEQFF
CDR3nt: TGTGCCAGCAGTTTGTCAAGCGGGGGGGCTGACAATGAGCAGTTCTTC